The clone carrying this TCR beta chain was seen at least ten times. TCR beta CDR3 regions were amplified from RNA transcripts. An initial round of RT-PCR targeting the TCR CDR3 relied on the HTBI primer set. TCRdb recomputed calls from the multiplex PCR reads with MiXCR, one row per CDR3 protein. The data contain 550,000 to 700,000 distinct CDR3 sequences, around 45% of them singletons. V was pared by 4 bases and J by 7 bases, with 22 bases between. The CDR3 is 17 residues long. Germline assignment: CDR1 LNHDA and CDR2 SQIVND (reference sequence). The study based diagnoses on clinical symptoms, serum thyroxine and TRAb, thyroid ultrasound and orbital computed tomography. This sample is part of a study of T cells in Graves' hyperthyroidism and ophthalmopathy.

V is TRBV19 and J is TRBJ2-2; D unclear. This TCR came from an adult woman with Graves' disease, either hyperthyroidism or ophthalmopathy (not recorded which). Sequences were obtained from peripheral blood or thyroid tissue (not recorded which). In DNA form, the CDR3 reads TGTGCCAGTAGTAGGAGACATGGGTTGGCTGCCGGCGGGGAGCTGTTTTTT. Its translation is CASSRRHGLAAGGELFF.